A single sample gave rise to the 26 T cell receptor beta chains below, sequenced in a study of monozygotic twins with inflammatory bowel disease. TCRdb re-called the 5' RACE reads; every CDR3 protein appears as one record, without DNA. The specimen's table records under 150,000 distinct CDR3 sequences. The sequenced sample was blood. These receptors all come from a human donor with ulcerative colitis or Crohn's disease, or a healthy co-twin of an affected twin (not recorded which).

The chain employs TRBV7-2 and TRBJ1-1; TCRdb's D call of TRBD1 is untestable without DNA. Germline CDR1 and CDR2: SGHTA and FQGNSA. This CDR3 contains 15 residues. The chain's CDR3 is CASSLTGVLDTEAFF.

This chain uses TRBV20-1 with TRBJ1-1. The CDR3 covers 11 residues. Per germline, CDR1 DFQATT and CDR2 SNEGSKA (reference sequence). The CDR3 reads CSAPRVLGAFF.

V usage is TRBV12-3 or TRBV12-4 and J usage is TRBJ2-7; no DNA is available, so the TRBD2 call from TCRdb remains unchecked. There are 14 residues in the CDR3. CDR3 residues: CASTEGLAPYEQYF.

V usage is TRBV5-6 and J usage is TRBJ2-5; TCRdb's D call, TRBD1, is unchecked because there is no DNA. The CDR3 runs 15 residues. Germline V gene data show CDR1 as SGHDT and CDR2 as YYEEEE. CDR3 protein: CASSFGTGYQETQYF.

This chain connects TRBV5-1 to TRBJ1-4; as DNA is missing, the TRBD1 call by TCRdb cannot be tested. Per the germline V gene, CDR1 is SGHRS and CDR2 is YFSETQ. This CDR3 has 14 amino acids. The CDR3 loop reads CASHKDRADEKLFF.

This chain links TRBV27 with TRBJ2-6. CDR1 is MNHEY, CDR2 SMNVEV, per germline (reference sequence). This CDR3 has 17 residues. CDR3 protein: CASSLTGIGAGANVLTF.

The chain links TRBV12-3 or TRBV12-4 to TRBJ2-3. The CDR3 has 14 amino acids. The CDR3: CASSLVGFTDTQYF.

The rearrangement links TRBV12-3 or TRBV12-4 to TRBJ2-7. The CDR3 is 13 amino acids. The CDR3 region is CASSLIRGFEQYF.

This chain joins TRBV4-2 and TRBJ2-7; the TCRdb D gene call, TRBD1, has no DNA to confirm it. Germline CDR1 reads LGHNA; CDR2 reads YNFKEQ. This CDR3 region has 14 residues. The CDR3 sequence: CASSDRDKAYEQYF.

The chain recombines TRBV15 with TRBJ1-1. Germline CDR1 and CDR2: LNHNV and YYDKDF (reference sequence). CDR3 size: 17 residues. The chain's CDR3 is CATSSPSGGGGYTEAFF.

The V and J genes are TRBV28 and TRBJ2-7; the TCRdb D gene call, TRBD1, has no DNA to confirm it. This CDR3 has 11 amino acids. Germline V lookup: CDR1 MDHEN, CDR2 SYDVKM. CDR3 residues: CAGGGGYEQYF.

The gene calls are TRBV29-1 and TRBJ2-3; TCRdb designates TRBD2, a call that cannot be tested without DNA. Per germline, CDR1 SQVTM and CDR2 ANQGSEA. This CDR3 is 15 amino acids long. The CDR3 sequence is CSVRGVGLVGDTQYF.

The gene calls are TRBV29-1 and TRBJ1-2; TCRdb lists TRBD1, though no DNA is available to test this call. The CDR3 is 16 residues long. Germline V lookup: CDR1 SQVTM, CDR2 ANQGSEA. CDR3 sequence: CSALFPGAAIPYGYTF.

The CDR3 loop is CASSQNRVGGWRAEAFF. The V and J genes are TRBV4-3 and TRBJ1-1; checking the TCRdb D call of TRBD1 is not possible without DNA. CDR1 is LGHNA and CDR2 is YSLEER in the germline V gene. The length of the CDR3 is 17 residues.

The chain recombines TRBV20-1 with TRBJ2-3; checking the TCRdb D call of TRBD1 is not possible without DNA. The CDR3 is 18 residues long. CDR1 and CDR2 (germline): DFQATT, SNEGSKA (reference sequence). Here the CDR3 reads CSARDVQRGGRWTDTQYF.

V is TRBV12-3 or TRBV12-4 and J is TRBJ2-7. The CDR3 sequence is 14 residues long. CDR3: CASSFTPLDYEQYF.

The chain is built from TRBV7-9 and TRBJ2-1; TCRdb returns TRBD2, unconfirmable since there is no DNA. This CDR3 is 13 amino acids long. CDR1 is SEHNR and CDR2 is FQNEAQ in the germline V gene (reference sequence). The CDR3 region is CASSLKYLHEQFF.

This chain's CDR3 is CASSVIAGGPYEQYF. The rearrangement joins TRBV10-2 to TRBJ2-7; TCRdb selects TRBD2, and the lack of DNA leaves this call unchecked. Germline assignment: CDR1 WSHSY and CDR2 SAAADI. CDR3 size: 15 residues.

CDR3 loop: CASSQGQGGSWETQYF. The V call is TRBV4-1, the J call TRBJ2-5; TCRdb reports TRBD1, a call that lacks DNA to check it against. The CDR3 runs 16 residues. From germline, CDR1 is MGHRA and CDR2 YSYEKL.

The chain is built from TRBV30 and TRBJ2-2; with no DNA, the TCRdb D assignment of TRBD1 cannot be verified. Germline V CDR1 and CDR2: GTSNPN, SVGIG (reference sequence). The CDR3 runs to 15 residues. CDR3 in amino acids: CAWSAGGADTGELFF.

This chain uses TRBV4-3 with TRBJ1-2; the D call from TCRdb, TRBD1, cannot be confirmed without DNA. In germline, CDR1 is LGHNA, CDR2 YSLEER. The CDR3 has 15 residues. This chain's CDR3 is CASSTRQGATYGYTF.

J is TRBJ1-4 and V is TRBV4-2; TCRdb names TRBD1, which stays unverified in the absence of DNA. The CDR3 is 16 amino acids. CDR1 LGHNA and CDR2 YNFKEQ come from the germline V gene. This chain's CDR3 is CASSPGKQAWEEKLFF.

J is TRBJ2-2 and V is TRBV20-1; as DNA is missing, the TRBD1 call by TCRdb cannot be tested. The CDR3 consists of 15 residues. Germline V gene sequence: CDR1 DFQATT, CDR2 SNEGSKA (reference sequence). This CDR3 is CSARVRQGSTGELFF.

The gene calls are TRBV21-1 and TRBJ1-6. TRBV21-1 is tagged as a pseudogene. The CDR3 consists of 15 residues. The CDR3 sequence is CASSKARRRGCILHF.

V and J are TRBV12-5 and TRBJ2-1. Germline V gene data show CDR1 as LGHNT and CDR2 as FRNRAP. The CDR3 contains 14 residues. CDR3 sequence: CASGLGQGGNEQFF. Variable domain in full (rest from reference TRBV12-5 and TRBJ2-1): DARVTQTPRHKVTEMGQEVTMRCQPILGHNTVFWYRQTMMQGLELLAYFRNRAPLDDSGMPKDRFSAEMPDATLATLKIQPSEPRDSAVYFCASGLGQGGNEQFFGPGTRLTVL.

The chain recombines TRBV3-1 with TRBJ2-7. The CDR3 sequence is 14 residues long. From germline, CDR1 is LGHDT and CDR2 YNNKEL (reference sequence). Here the CDR3 reads CASSQVLADYEQYF.